These 20 T cell receptor beta chains originate from one sample sequenced in a study of cytomegalovirus exposure and HLA in healthy donors. The PCR was carried out with 60 Vbeta primers and 13 Jbeta primers. Using immunoSEQ multiplex PCR, the repertoire was profiled, and TCRdb retains in-frame clones only, with some absent. Of about 140,000 clones listed, 76% are singletons. The sequenced sample was PBMCs. The receptors stem from a man aged 40-49 years in good health and CMV-seronegative.

The chain recombines TRBV9 with TRBJ2-7, with 7 positions matching TRBD2. The J segment lost 5 bases and the V segment lost 3 bases, leaving 8 bases of the junction unmatched. The CDR3 has 14 residues. Germline loops: CDR1 SGDLS, CDR2 YYNGEE. This CDR3 is CASSAYGGGDEQYF. CDR3 nucleotide sequence: TGTGCCAGCAGCGCCTACGGGGGAGGGGACGAGCAGTACTTC.

This clone occurred once. This chain links TRBV7-6 with TRBJ2-1; the match to TRBD2 covers 8 bases. Looked up from germline, CDR1 is SGHVS and CDR2 is FNYEAQ. There are 15 residues in the CDR3. Germline trimming cut 0 bases from V and 4 bases from J; bases unmatched to any gene: 2. The CDR3: CASSLASSGYNEQFF. CDR3 coding DNA: TGTGCCAGCAGCTTAGCGTCTAGCGGGTACAATGAGCAGTTCTTC.

The chain has TRBV5-6 and TRBJ2-6; TRBD2 agrees at 9 bases. CDR1 and CDR2 from the germline V gene are SGHDT and YYEEEE. The CDR3 is 17 residues long. V lost 5 bases to trimming and J lost 1 base; unmatched junction nucleotides: 7. Here the CDR3 DNA reads TGTGCCAGCAGGCGGCGGGGGGGGCTTTCTGGGGCCAACGTCCTGACTTTC. This sequence encodes CASRRRGGLSGANVLTF. Based on the CDR3 plus reference TRBV5-6 and TRBJ2-6, the full variable domain is DAGVTQSPTHLIKTRGQQVTLRCSPKSGHDTVSWYQQALGQGPQFIFQYYEEEERQRGNFPDRFSGHQFPNYSSELNVNALLLGDSALYLCASRRRGGLSGANVLTFGAGSRLTVL.

This clone was seen just once. The chain joins TRBV27 to TRBJ2-1; 7 nucleotides line up with TRBD2. The CDR3 extends over 20 amino acids. Germline values: CDR1 MNHEY, CDR2 SMNVEV (reference sequence). V was clipped by 5 bases and J by 0 bases; unmatched bases: 19. CDR3 coding DNA: TGTGCCAGCAGTCCCCTTCTCCCACTAGCGAATCCCAGCTCCTACAATGAGCAGTTCTTC. Translation: CASSPLLPLANPSSYNEQFF.

This CDR3 is CASSYSKQNYGYTF. CDR3 sequence (DNA): TGTGCCAGCAGTTACTCGAAACAGAACTATGGCTACACCTTC. V and J are TRBV6-5 and TRBJ1-2; unclear D gene. Germline V gene sequence: CDR1 MNHEY, CDR2 SVGAGI. Trimming removed 0 bases from V and 2 bases from J, with 7 bases in between. This CDR3 comprises 14 residues.

The chain uses TRBV21-1 and TRBJ1-6. TRBV21-1 corresponds to a pseudogene. The CDR3 runs 16 residues. The DNA for the CDR3 is TGTGCCAGCAGCAAAGCGGCGGGGATTGGTGATTCACCCCTCCACTTT. It translates to CASSKAAGIGDSPLHF.

The sample holds a few counts of this clone. V is TRBV6-4 and J is TRBJ2-3; perhaps TRBD1 as D (5 bases). This CDR3 has 13 amino acids. V lost 4 bases and J lost 3, with 8 bases in between. The germline V gene has CDR1 MRHNA and CDR2 SNTAGT. The CDR3 loop is CASSVRVTDTQYF. Written as DNA, the CDR3 is TGTGCCAGCAGTGTCAGGGTTACAGATACGCAGTATTTT.

The CDR3 here is CASSTEYGETQYF. The CDR3 coding sequence is TGCGCCAGCAGTACGGAGTATGGTGAGACCCAGTACTTC. The chain uses TRBV5-1 and TRBJ2-5; the D is unclear. Per germline, CDR1 SGHRS and CDR2 YFSETQ. The CDR3 has 13 amino acids. V was shortened by 5 bases and J by 5 bases, with 13 bases between the two germline ends.

This clone has more than one count but fewer than ten. The rearrangement joins TRBV7-9 to TRBJ1-1; D is perhaps TRBD1 (5 bases). The CDR3 has 12 amino acids. Germline values: CDR1 SEHNR, CDR2 FQNEAQ (reference sequence). V lost 5 bases to trimming and J lost 8 bases, with 12 bases between them. CDR3 DNA: TGTGCCAGCAGCATTACAGGAATAGAAGCTTTCTTT. This codes for CASSITGIEAFF.

This clone was detected only a few times. This chain links TRBV7-6 with TRBJ2-7; 11 nucleotides agree with TRBD2. The ends lost 4 bases at V and 6 bases at J; junction bases unmatched: 17. This CDR3 is built from 18 residues. From germline, CDR1 is SGHVS and CDR2 FNYEAQ. CDR3 sequence (DNA): TGTGCCAGCAGCTCTCACCCCGCCGGGACTAGCGGCAGCGGCGAGCAGTACTTC. Residues: CASSSHPAGTSGSGEQYF. Drawing the rest from reference TRBV7-6 and TRBJ2-7, the complete variable domain is GAGVSQSPRYKVTKRGQDVALRCDPISGHVSLYWYRQALGQGPEFLTYFNYEAQQDKSGLPNDRFSAERPEGSISTLTIQRTEQRDSAMYRCASSSHPAGTSGSGEQYFGPGTRLTVT.

The rearrangement links TRBV6-5 to TRBJ2-2, with 7 bases lining up with TRBD2. The J segment lost 6 bases and the V segment lost 0 bases, leaving 1 base of the junction unmatched. Germline V gene sequence: CDR1 MNHEY, CDR2 SVGAGI. This CDR3 region has 14 residues. The CDR3 DNA reads TGTGCCAGCAGTTACTCGGGAGGGCCCGGGGAGCTGTTTTTT. Protein product: CASSYSGGPGELFF.

In its sample, this clone was seen a few times. The V gene is TRBV15, the J gene TRBJ2-3; 11 nucleotides match TRBD1. CDR1 is LNHNV and CDR2 is YYDKDF in the germline V gene (reference sequence). This CDR3 contains 17 residues. Unmatched junction bases numbered 7, after V lost 0 bases and J lost 5 bases. In DNA form, the CDR3 reads TGTGCCACCAGCAGAGAGCGGACAGGGGGCGTGATAGATACGCAGTATTTT. Amino acid sequence: CATSRERTGGVIDTQYF.

This clone was observed a few times. This sequence joins TRBV29-1 and TRBJ1-1; D is uncertain. V dropped 4 bases and J dropped 3 bases, with 15 bases sitting between them. This CDR3 has 14 residues. Germline V gene data show CDR1 as SQVTM and CDR2 as ANQGSEA. CDR3 in DNA: TGCAGCGTTGCCCCCCCTAGGGAGGACACTGAAGCTTTCTTT. Its translation: CSVAPPREDTEAFF.

J is TRBJ2-7 and V is TRBV7-8, with D perhaps TRBD1 (6 bases). Trimming took 0 bases from V and 0 from J, leaving 15 bases between them. CDR3 length: 17 amino acids. Germline CDR1 SGHVS, CDR2 FQNEAQ. This CDR3 reads CASSLAGRDISSYEQYF. Written as DNA, the CDR3 is TGTGCCAGCAGCTTAGCGGGTCGGGACATCAGCTCCTACGAGCAGTACTTC.

The rearrangement joins TRBV6-5 to TRBJ1-5; TRBD1 might be the D (5 bases). The CDR3 is 13 amino acids. Germline V CDR1 and CDR2: MNHEY, SVGAGI. The germline V and J ends were trimmed by 6 bases and 2 bases, with 8 bases remaining between them. Here the CDR3 reads CASRGEGNQPQHF. CDR3 sequence (DNA): TGTGCCAGCAGGGGGGAGGGCAATCAGCCCCAGCATTTT.

This clone has more than one count but fewer than ten. The chain links TRBV5-6 to TRBJ1-6, with 10 nucleotides matching TRBD1. Trimming cost V 3 bases and J 15 bases; bases outside gene matches: 9. Germline-derived CDR1 and CDR2 are SGHDT and YYEEEE. This CDR3 contains 14 residues. CDR3 loop: CASSSPARTGGLHF. In DNA form, the CDR3 reads TGTGCCAGCAGCTCCCCCGCGAGGACAGGGGGCCTCCACTTT.

The sample holds a few counts of this clone. The V and J genes are TRBV18 and TRBJ2-3, with 14 bases lining up with TRBD2. The CDR3 has 18 amino acids. Germline trimming cut 0 bases from V and 3 bases from J; bases unmatched to any gene: 5. Germline loops: CDR1 KGHSH, CDR2 LQKENI. The CDR3 loop reads CASSPPGLAGARTDTQYF. The CDR3 nucleotides are TGTGCCAGCTCACCACCGGGACTAGCGGGAGCTCGAACAGATACGCAGTATTTT.

The chain has TRBV18 and TRBJ1-6; maybe TRBD1 (5 bases). The CDR3 covers 20 residues. Germline V gene sequence: CDR1 KGHSH, CDR2 LQKENI. V was pared by 3 bases and J by 0 bases, with 21 bases between. The CDR3 DNA reads as TGTGCCAGCTCACCTCAGGGTACTTTGCCTCGGAGCTCCTATAATTCACCCCTCCACTTT. This codes for CASSPQGTLPRSSYNSPLHF.

This clone was observed once. The rearrangement links TRBV12-5 to TRBJ2-2; 11 positions agree with TRBD2. V shed 5 bases and J 5 bases; nucleotides not matched to a gene: 7. CDR1 is LGHNT, CDR2 FRNRAP, per germline. The CDR3 extends over 16 amino acids. CDR3 loop: CASGQTSGGYTGELFF. Here the CDR3 DNA reads TGTGCTAGTGGTCAAACTAGCGGGGGTTATACCGGGGAGCTGTTTTTT.

The chain uses TRBV10-3 and TRBJ2-7, with D possibly TRBD1 on 6 matching bases. CDR3 length equals 13 residues. CDR1 is ENHRY, CDR2 SYGVKD, per germline. Trimming cost V 7 bases and J 5 bases, with 15 bases left between them. The CDR3 loop reads CAITDSGRHEQYF. CDR3 in DNA: TGTGCCATCACGGACAGTGGAAGGCACGAGCAGTACTTC.